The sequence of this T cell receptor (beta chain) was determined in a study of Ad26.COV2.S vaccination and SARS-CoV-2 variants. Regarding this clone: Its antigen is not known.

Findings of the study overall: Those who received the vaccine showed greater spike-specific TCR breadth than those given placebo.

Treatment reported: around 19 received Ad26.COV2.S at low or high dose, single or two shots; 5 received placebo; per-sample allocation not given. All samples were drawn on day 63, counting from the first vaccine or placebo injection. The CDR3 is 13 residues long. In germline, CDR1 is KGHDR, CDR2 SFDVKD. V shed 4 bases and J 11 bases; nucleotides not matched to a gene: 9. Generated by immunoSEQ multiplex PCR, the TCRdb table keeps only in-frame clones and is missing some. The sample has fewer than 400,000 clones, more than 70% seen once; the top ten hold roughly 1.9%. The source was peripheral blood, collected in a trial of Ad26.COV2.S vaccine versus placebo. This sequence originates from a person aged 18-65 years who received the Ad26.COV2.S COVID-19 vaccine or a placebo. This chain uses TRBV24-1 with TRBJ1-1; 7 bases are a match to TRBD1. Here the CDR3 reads CATSDSRQGQAFF. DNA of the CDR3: TGTGCCACCAGTGACTCCCGACAGGGACAGGCTTTCTTT.